What follows is one T cell receptor beta chain and its context. This record comes from a study of blood T cell repertoires in COVID-19. Across the study: Researchers got acute and convalescent COVID-19 samples from the United States, Italy and Spain. Sources were T cells, B-cell-depleted T cells, or PBMCs; the material itself was cDNA or gDNA.

In the source study's methods: Cell counts per sample came from amplifying reference gene primers. Sequencing used immunoSEQ multiplex PCR; TCRdb keeps in-frame clones, though not all of them. V and J calls and clone size are as listed in that table; D and trimming were resolved from the DNA. This sample yields roughly 380,000 clones, of which roughly 90% are seen a single time; around 1.5% belongs to the top ten. Followed longitudinally, the Seattle patients had been enrolled during active infection. The CDR3 has 14 residues. V lost 5 bases, J lost 5 bases, and 15 bases lay in between. Germline V gives CDR1 SEHNR, CDR2 FQNEAQ (reference sequence).

This chain uses TRBV7-9 with TRBJ1-2; D ambiguous. The TCR comes from a woman between 40 and 55 years old with COVID-19, enrolled during active disease. The specimen was peripheral blood. The CDR3 reads CASSRPGSGYGYTF. CDR3 sequence (DNA): TGTGCCAGCAGCCGCCCGGGAAGTGGGTATGGCTACACCTTC.